This record looks at one T cell receptor (beta chain) sequence and its context. Its antigen is unknown. This sample was included in a study of beta chain features in type 1 diabetes. This CDR3 has 16 residues. V was clipped by 7 bases and J by 2 bases; unmatched bases: 12. From germline, CDR1 is MDHEN and CDR2 SYDVKM. The isolated RNA, all of it, was reverse transcribed, so expressed TCRB transcripts were what got sequenced. The table came from immunoSEQ multiplex PCR; TCRdb's copy has only in-frame clones and leaves some out. The sample lists approximately 240,000 clones; about a sixth were seen once. General observations from the study: There was no resolution here of whether HLA type influences TCRB rearrangement. Patients with type 1 diabetes showed fewer VDJ junction insertions and more deletions. Shorter TCRB CDR3s, moderately but significantly so, were found in Type 1 diabetes patients in all four CD4+ subsets.

The rearrangement links TRBV28 to TRBJ2-5, with TRBD2 identical over 8 bases. This receptor was obtained from a man aged 30 to 39 with type 1 diabetes. The sequenced sample was naive CD4+ T cells from blood. The CDR3 loop reads CASTAGGLAGQETQYF. In nucleotides, the CDR3 is TGTGCCAGCACCGCTGGGGGGCTAGCGGGTCAAGAGACCCAGTACTTC.